These 28 T cell receptor beta chains came from one sample sequenced in a study of human T cells and chemical hapten exposure. TCRdb re-analysed the RACE reads in MiXCR, keeping a single row per CDR3 protein. The table shows roughly 250,000 distinct CDR3 sequences, with about 8.6% occurring only once. Time point of the sample: pre-sensitization, week 0. Treatment given: therapeutic diphenylcyclopropenone sensitization with weekly scalp DPC. Sequencing was performed on whole blood, taken in connection with sensitization to the hapten diphenylcyclopropenone (DPC). The receptors originated from a woman in her thirties or forties with alopecia areata. Some clones in this sample may be carry-over from other donors' samples.

The rearrangement uses TRBV5-1 and TRBJ2-2, with TRBD2 matching 12 bases. CDR1 is SGHRS and CDR2 is YFSETQ in the germline V gene. With 4 bases clipped from V and 5 bases from J, the junction kept 6 bases outside the gene matches. CDR3 length: 16 residues. This CDR3 is CASSIGTSGRTGELFF. CDR3 in DNA: TGCGCCAGCAGCATAGGGACTAGCGGGCGTACCGGGGAGCTGTTTTTT.

The chain employs TRBV28 and TRBJ2-2, with D unclear. Germline V gene sequence: CDR1 MDHEN, CDR2 SYDVKM. The CDR3 covers 12 residues. Trimming shortened V by 5 bases and J by 7 bases, and 8 bases separated the two germline ends. The CDR3 here is CASSTIGGELFF. CDR3 sequence (DNA): TGTGCCAGCAGTACTATAGGCGGGGAGCTGTTTTTT.

This clonotype was counted a few times. This chain joins TRBV6-2 or TRBV6-3 and TRBJ1-1; D not certain. In germline, CDR1 is MNHEY, CDR2 SVGEGT. V was pared by 6 bases and J by 1 base, with 9 bases between. This CDR3 region has 13 residues. Here the CDR3 reads CASRTLGNTEAFF. In nucleotides, the CDR3 is TGTGCCAGCAGAACGTTGGGGAACACTGAAGCTTTCTTT.

This clonotype was detected ten times or more. The chain couples TRBV28 to TRBJ1-5, with a tentative D call TRBD1 (5 bases). Trimming took 7 bases from V and 6 from J, leaving 13 bases between them. The germline V gene encodes CDR1 MDHEN and CDR2 SYDVKM. The CDR3 sequence is 13 residues long. The CDR3 is CASIGGVSQPQHF. The DNA of the CDR3 is TGTGCCAGCATTGGAGGGGTCAGTCAGCCCCAGCATTTT.

V gene TRBV10-3 combines with J gene TRBJ1-5; 11 positions agree with TRBD1. The CDR3 has 15 residues. Germline V gene data show CDR1 as ENHRY and CDR2 as SYGVKD. The ends lost 4 bases at V and 3 bases at J; junction bases unmatched: 2. CDR3 nucleotide sequence: TGTGCCATCAGTGGGGACAGGGGGTTCAATCAGCCCCAGCATTTT. Protein: CAISGDRGFNQPQHF.

This chain uses TRBV12-3 or TRBV12-4 with TRBJ1-5, with a possible D match to TRBD1 (5 bases). The V and J ends lost 6 bases and 6 bases respectively, with 18 bases between them. The CDR3 consists of 15 residues. The CDR3 DNA follows: TGTGCCAGCAGCATTTATCAGAGGGGAGGTCAGCCCCAGCATTTT. Its translation: CASSIYQRGGQPQHF.

The chain joins TRBV10-3 to TRBJ2-1; 9 bases are a match to TRBD2. CDR3 length equals 14 residues. Germline V lookup: CDR1 ENHRY, CDR2 SYGVKD. The ends lost 8 bases at V and 2 bases at J; junction bases unmatched: 4. The CDR3 DNA reads TGTGCCATCTCTAGCGGGGCAACCTACAATGAGCAGTTCTTC. This gives the protein CAISSGATYNEQFF.

This clonotype occurred many times. The chain recombines TRBV12-3 or TRBV12-4 with TRBJ1-5; D perhaps matches TRBD1 (6 bases). CDR3 size: 14 residues. Trimming removed 8 bases from V and 7 bases from J, with 18 bases in between. CDR3 region: CASGLGGPKQPQHF. The CDR3 DNA reads TGTGCCAGCGGCCTAGGGGGGCCAAAACAGCCCCAGCATTTT.

This chain links TRBV10-3 with TRBJ2-1; 7 nucleotides line up with TRBD2. This CDR3 is 14 amino acids long. CDR1 is ENHRY, CDR2 SYGVKD, per germline. Losses at the gene ends were 6 bases for V and 8 bases for J; bases not matched to a gene: 10. DNA for the CDR3: TGTGCCATCAGGTCCGGACTAGGCCAGGATGAGCAGTTCTTC. Protein: CAIRSGLGQDEQFF.

V and J are TRBV3-1 and TRBJ2-7; 8 positions match TRBD1. Trimming cost V 4 bases and J 4 bases; bases outside gene matches: 3. The CDR3 is 13 amino acids. CDR1 LGHDT and CDR2 YNNKEL come from the germline V gene (reference sequence). CDR3 amino acids: CASSRTGWYEQYF. In DNA form, the CDR3 reads TGTGCCAGCAGCCGGACAGGGTGGTACGAGCAGTACTTC.

This clonotype was seen only a few times. This chain connects TRBV5-1 to TRBJ2-3; D not resolved. The CDR3 is 11 amino acids. Germline CDR1 SGHRS, CDR2 YFSETQ. Between the trimmed V and J ends, which lost 4 bases and 5 bases, there was a span of 5 bases. The CDR3 loop is CASSNRDTQYF. CDR3 nucleotides: TGCGCCAGCAGCAACAGAGATACGCAGTATTTT.

The chain couples TRBV7-2 to TRBJ2-5; 10 bases line up with TRBD1. Germline CDR1 is SGHTA and CDR2 is FQGNSA. The CDR3 runs to 17 residues. Trimming cost V 4 bases and J 4 bases; bases outside gene matches: 12. The CDR3 reads CASSSNPGQGNAETQYF. CDR3 bases: TGTGCCAGCAGCTCAAATCCGGGACAGGGGAATGCAGAGACCCAGTACTTC.

This chain uses TRBV4-1 with TRBJ2-2; the D gene is possibly TRBD2 (6 bases). Trimming cost V 0 bases and J 0 bases, with 11 bases left between them. The CDR3 runs 17 residues. Looked up from germline, CDR1 is MGHRA and CDR2 is YSYEKL. The CDR3 nucleotides are TGCGCCAGCAGCCAAGAAGGTCGCGGGGCGAACACCGGGGAGCTGTTTTTT. Translated, it gives CASSQEGRGANTGELFF.

This clonotype was seen ten or more times. The chain combines TRBV4-2 with TRBJ1-6; D remains unclear. This CDR3 spans 16 amino acids. In germline, CDR1 is LGHNA, CDR2 YNFKEQ. Trimming stripped 0 bases from V and 10 bases from J, with 16 bases between. The CDR3: CASSQEAGWGMSPLHF. The CDR3 bases are TGTGCCAGCAGCCAAGAGGCGGGGTGGGGTATGTCACCCCTCCACTTT.

The table lists this clonotype with many counts. V gene TRBV29-1 combines with J gene TRBJ1-4; perhaps TRBD1 as D (5 bases). The CDR3 is 13 residues long. Between the trimmed V and J ends, which lost 3 bases and 1 base, there was a span of 6 bases. The germline V gene encodes CDR1 SQVTM and CDR2 ANQGSEA. CDR3 sequence reads: CSVDGGTNEKLFF. CDR3 bases: TGCAGCGTTGACGGGGGAACTAATGAAAAACTGTTTTTT. Based on the CDR3 plus reference TRBV29-1 and TRBJ1-4, the full variable domain is SAVISQKPSRDICQRGTSLTIQCQVDSQVTMMFWYRQQPGQSLTLIATANQGSEATYESGFVIDKFPISRPNLTFSTLTVSNMSPEDSSIYLCSVDGGTNEKLFFGSGTQLSVL.

To note about this clonotype: At one end the junction does not follow the germline gene, possibly because of a read error. This chain uses TRBV20-1 with TRBJ2-7, with D perhaps TRBD2 (5 bases). The germline V gene encodes CDR1 DFQATT and CDR2 SNEGSKA (reference sequence). The CDR3 is 12 residues long. The CDR3 reads CSTRDYSYEQYF. CDR3 coding DNA: TGCAGTACTAGAGACTACTCCTACGAGCAGTACTTC.

This clonotype was counted between two and nine times. The gene calls are TRBV4-1 and TRBJ2-4; the match to TRBD2 covers 9 bases. After removal of 0 bases from V and 6 bases from J, the junction contained 6 bases not matched to a gene. Germline loops: CDR1 MGHRA, CDR2 YSYEKL. CDR3 length: 16 residues. Written as DNA, the CDR3 is TGCGCCAGCAGCCAAGATCATTTGCGGGAGGGAAACATTCAGTACTTC. This gives the protein CASSQDHLREGNIQYF.

This clonotype showed up many times. The rearrangement links TRBV7-2 to TRBJ1-2; tentative D call: TRBD1 (6 bases). The V gene lost 1 base and the J gene lost 8 bases, with 17 bases spanning the gap. The CDR3 is 15 residues long. From germline, CDR1 is SGHTA and CDR2 FQGNSA. The CDR3 spells CASSLDGQPSRGYTF. The DNA of the CDR3 is TGTGCCAGCAGCTTAGATGGACAGCCAAGTCGAGGCTACACCTTC. Full variable domain (rest looked up from reference TRBV7-2 and TRBJ1-2): GAGVSQSPSNKVTEKGKDVELRCDPISGHTALYWYRQSLGQGLEFLIYFQGNSAPDKSGLPSDRFSAERTGGSVSTLTIQRTQQEDSAVYLCASSLDGQPSRGYTFGSGTRLTVV.

The chain is built from TRBV27 and TRBJ2-3, with 9 bases that match TRBD1. CDR3 length: 16 residues. V gave up 5 bases and J gave up 3 bases; unmatched junction bases: 9. Germline V CDR1 and CDR2: MNHEY, SMNVEV (reference sequence). CDR3 amino acids: CASSPLVQGATDTQYF. As DNA, the CDR3 is TGTGCCAGCAGTCCGCTCGTACAGGGGGCGACAGATACGCAGTATTTT.

This chain connects TRBV2 to TRBJ2-5; no definite D call. Looked up from germline, CDR1 is SNHLY and CDR2 is FYNNEI. The CDR3 contains 10 residues. Trimming took off 6 bases at V and 5 bases at J, with 4 bases between the two ends. In nucleotides, the CDR3 is TGTGCCAGCAGGCGTGAGACCCAGTACTTC. It yields the protein CASRRETQYF.

This clonotype has only a few counts. V gene TRBV28 combines with J gene TRBJ1-5; no definite D call. Per the germline V gene, CDR1 is MDHEN and CDR2 is SYDVKM. This CDR3 comprises 13 residues. The V end lost 4 bases, the J end lost 4 bases, and 8 bases lay between the germline ends. DNA for the CDR3: TGTGCCAGCAGTTCGCCATCAAATCAGCCCCAGCATTTT. Translating it yields CASSSPSNQPQHF.

This clonotype was seen more than once but under ten times. The chain links TRBV21-1 to TRBJ2-4. TRBV21-1 is a documented pseudogene. This CDR3 has 15 residues. CDR3 region: CASSTRGGAKNIQYF. The DNA for the CDR3 is TGTGCCAGCAGCACACGGGGTGGAGCCAAAAACATTCAGTACTTC.

The rearrangement joins TRBV10-3 to TRBJ1-6; 10 nucleotides line up with TRBD1. The CDR3 totals 14 residues. In germline, CDR1 is ENHRY, CDR2 SYGVKD. Trimming cost V 8 bases and J 11 bases; bases outside gene matches: 9. This CDR3 is CAISQGQGNPPLHF. In DNA, the CDR3 is TGTGCCATCTCTCAGGGACAGGGGAATCCACCCCTCCACTTT.

This clonotype was picked up many times. The V and J genes are TRBV27 and TRBJ2-3; either TRBD1 or TRBD2 may supply D (5 bases each). Trimming pared 3 bases from V and 6 bases from J, leaving 13 bases between. This CDR3 is 14 amino acids long. The germline CDR1 and CDR2 sequences are MNHEY and SMNVEV (reference sequence). The CDR3 coding sequence is TGTGCCAGCAGTTTCGGGGCCCGGCGCGATACGCAGTATTTT. Translation gives CASSFGARRDTQYF.

The rearrangement links TRBV20-1 to TRBJ2-7; 9 nucleotides line up with TRBD2. V gave up 2 bases and J gave up 3 bases; unmatched junction bases: 5. Germline CDR1 DFQATT, CDR2 SNEGSKA (reference sequence). The CDR3 is made up of 14 amino acids. The CDR3 loop reads CSARNPSGVYEQYF. The DNA of the CDR3 is TGCAGTGCTAGAAACCCTAGCGGGGTCTACGAGCAGTACTTC.

At least ten counts were recorded for this clonotype. V and J are TRBV7-8 and TRBJ1-1; D is uncertain. The germline V and J ends were trimmed by 1 base and 1 base, with 4 bases remaining between them. This CDR3 spans 13 amino acids. Germline V gene data show CDR1 as SGHVS and CDR2 as FQNEAQ. This CDR3 is CASSLDKNTEAFF. CDR3 bases: TGTGCCAGCAGCTTAGACAAGAACACTGAAGCTTTCTTT.

On this clonotype: A read error may be the cause here, since a much bigger clone is one base away. J is TRBJ2-5 and V is TRBV5-1; D tentatively fits TRBD1 or TRBD2 (5 bases each). Trimming shortened V by 4 bases and J by 4 bases, and 11 bases separated the two germline ends. This CDR3 comprises 13 residues. Per germline, CDR1 SGHRS and CDR2 YFSETQ. The CDR3 protein is CASSRDVLETQYF. CDR3 nucleotide sequence: TGCGCCAGCAGCCGGGACGTTCTAGAGACCCAGTACTTC. Looking up the rest from reference TRBV5-1 and TRBJ2-5 gives the full variable domain: KAGVTQTPRYLIKTRGQQVTLSCSPISGHRSVSWYQQTPGQGLQFLFEYFSETQRNKGNFPGRFSGRQFSNSRSEMNVSTLELGDSALYLCASSRDVLETQYFGPGTRLLVL.

The chain employs TRBV28 and TRBJ2-7; D unclear. The CDR3 is 13 amino acids. The ends were cut back, 5 bases at V and 3 bases at J, with 11 bases in the middle. Germline V lookup: CDR1 MDHEN, CDR2 SYDVKM. CDR3 sequence (DNA): TGTGCCAGCAGTCCGTACCTACTCTACGAGCAGTACTTC. Amino acid sequence: CASSPYLLYEQYF.